These 26 T cell receptor beta chains originate from one sample sequenced in a study of PD-L1 blockade in urothelial cancer. Time point: peripheral blood 6 weeks after treatment start. TCRdb's copy holds only in-frame clones and misses some; the assay was immunoSEQ multiplex PCR. The data contain about 130,000 clones, more than 70% of them seen just once; the ten biggest clones take up 2% to 3%. The sequencing here drew on PBMCs, taken around atezolizumab (anti-PD-L1) treatment. All receptors come from a man aged 45-60 years with urothelial cancer.

The V gene is TRBV5-1, the J gene TRBJ1-1, with D maybe TRBD1 (5 bases). Germline loops: CDR1 SGHRS, CDR2 YFSETQ. The V and J ends lost 1 base and 1 base respectively, with 17 bases between them. This CDR3 region has 17 residues. In DNA, the CDR3 is TGCGCCAGCAGCTTGTGGACGTCAGGGTTGGGGAACACTGAAGCTTTCTTT. Its protein product is CASSLWTSGLGNTEAFF.

A word on this clone: The same CDR3 arises from other DNA sequences in this sample as well. DNA of the CDR3: TGCGCCAGCAGCTTGGCCGTTGGGACAGGGACGAAGGGGGCTTCCACAGATACGCAGTATTTT. Residues: CASSLAVGTGTKGASTDTQYF. The chain employs TRBV5-1 and TRBJ2-3; 9 bases are a match to TRBD1. V shed 0 bases, J shed 2 bases, and the junction held 19 bases outside the gene matches. Germline lookup yields CDR1 SGHRS and CDR2 YFSETQ. This CDR3 has 21 residues.

CDR3 sequence reads: CASNPAGGSWEQFF. CDR3 in DNA: TGTGCCAGTAACCCAGCGGGAGGCTCGTGGGAGCAGTTCTTC. The chain has TRBV19 and TRBJ2-1; TRBD2 agrees at 9 bases. The CDR3 has 14 residues. With V trimmed by 7 bases and J by 10 bases, 11 bases remained unmatched. Germline CDR1 and CDR2: LNHDA and SQIVND (reference sequence). The whole variable domain, filled in from reference TRBV19 and TRBJ2-1, reads DGGITQSPKYLFRKEGQNVTLSCEQNLNHDAMYWYRQDPGQGLRLIYYSQIVNDFQKGDIAEGYSVSREKKESFPLTVTSAQKNPTAFYLCASNPAGGSWEQFFGPGTRLTVL.

The chain couples TRBV18 to TRBJ2-7; D may be TRBD1 (6 bases). Germline CDR1 KGHSH, CDR2 LQKENI. The CDR3 has 14 residues. Deletions cut 6 bases from V and 3 bases from J, with 15 bases between. CDR3 loop: CASSQTGTNYEQYF. CDR3 DNA: TGTGCCAGCTCGCAAACCGGGACAAACTACGAGCAGTACTTC.

Here the CDR3 reads CASSVGGIMTQPQHF. The CDR3 bases are TGTGCCAGCAGTGTGGGAGGGATCATGACTCAGCCCCAGCATTTT. The chain recombines TRBV2 with TRBJ1-5; no definite D call. Deletions cut 4 bases from V and 6 bases from J, with 16 bases between. The CDR3 sequence is 15 residues long. Germline assignment: CDR1 SNHLY and CDR2 FYNNEI.

This chain joins TRBV30 and TRBJ2-7, with 14 bases matching TRBD2. V was pared by 1 base and J by 6 bases, with 2 bases of the junction left unmatched. Germline lookup yields CDR1 GTSNPN and CDR2 SVGIG (reference sequence). The CDR3 length is 14 residues. The CDR3 protein is CAWSGGLAGAEQYF. The CDR3, as DNA: TGTGCCTGGAGTGGGGGACTAGCGGGAGCCGAGCAGTACTTC.

This chain links TRBV7-2 with TRBJ1-1, with TRBD1 matching 7 bases. The CDR3 totals 14 residues. The germline V gene encodes CDR1 SGHTA and CDR2 FQGNSA. V trimming: 5 bases; J trimming: 4 bases; junction bases outside the gene matches: 7. CDR3 loop: CASSNRQGGTEAFF. The CDR3, as DNA: TGTGCCAGCAGCAACCGACAGGGAGGCACTGAAGCTTTCTTT.

The chain joins TRBV20-1 to TRBJ2-7; D is possibly TRBD2 (6 bases). Germline V CDR1 and CDR2: DFQATT, SNEGSKA (reference sequence). CDR3 length: 9 amino acids. The chain's CDR3 is CRAGYEQYF. DNA of the CDR3: TGCAGGGCGGGGTACGAGCAGTACTTC.

The chain employs TRBV10-3 and TRBJ1-2; D is unclear. The germline V gene has CDR1 ENHRY and CDR2 SYGVKD. Trimming took off 2 bases at V and 3 bases at J, with 7 bases between the two ends. This CDR3 has 13 residues. The CDR3 loop is CAISEDRDYGYTF. Here the CDR3 DNA reads TGTGCCATCAGTGAGGACCGGGACTATGGCTACACCTTC.

V and J are TRBV27 and TRBJ1-2; 10 positions agree with TRBD1. The CDR3 contains 14 residues. Unmatched junction bases numbered 7, after V lost 4 bases and J lost 8 bases. CDR1 and CDR2 from the germline V gene are MNHEY and SMNVEV (reference sequence). Here the CDR3 DNA reads TGTGCCAGCAGTTCTAGACAGGGGGCTAGAGGCTACACCTTC. Translation gives CASSSRQGARGYTF.

The chain is built from TRBV28 and TRBJ2-7, with D possibly being TRBD1 (6 bases). Germline lookup yields CDR1 MDHEN and CDR2 SYDVKM. Trimming removed 6 bases at V and 2 bases at J, with 14 bases between. This CDR3 comprises 14 residues. For the CDR3, the DNA is TGTGCCAGCAGCCGCTCCGACAGGCCCTACGAGCAGTACTTC. Protein sequence: CASSRSDRPYEQYF. The entire variable domain, with the rest obtained from reference TRBV28 and TRBJ2-7, is as follows: DVKVTQSSRYLVKRTGEKVFLECVQDMDHENMFWYRQDPGLGLRLIYFSYDVKMKEKGDIPEGYSVSREKKERFSLILESASTNQTSMYLCASSRSDRPYEQYFGPGTRLTVT.

This clone was observed a single time. This chain uses TRBV19 with TRBJ2-5, with TRBD2 as a possible D gene (7 bases). CDR3 length: 14 residues. Trimming cost V 5 bases and J 7 bases, with 17 bases left between them. Germline V gene sequence: CDR1 LNHDA, CDR2 SQIVND (reference sequence). The CDR3 DNA follows: TGTGCCAGTAGTCCAAGGGGGGGGGACGCGACCCAGTACTTC. Translating it yields CASSPRGGDATQYF. Supplemented by reference TRBV19 and TRBJ2-5, the full variable domain reads DGGITQSPKYLFRKEGQNVTLSCEQNLNHDAMYWYRQDPGQGLRLIYYSQIVNDFQKGDIAEGYSVSREKKESFPLTVTSAQKNPTAFYLCASSPRGGDATQYFGPGTRLLVL.

V is TRBV11-1 and J is TRBJ2-5; D unclear. Trimming removed 5 bases at V and 2 bases at J, with 6 bases between. Germline V lookup: CDR1 SGHAT, CDR2 FQDESV (reference sequence). This CDR3 comprises 12 residues. The CDR3 reads CASSDSQETQYF. The CDR3 coding sequence is TGTGCCAGCAGCGACTCACAAGAGACCCAGTACTTC.

This chain joins TRBV5-1 and TRBJ2-7, with 9 positions matching TRBD2. This CDR3 region has 15 residues. Germline assignment: CDR1 SGHRS and CDR2 YFSETQ. J was trimmed by 5 bases and V by 4 bases; bases with no gene match: 10. Written as DNA, the CDR3 is TGCGCCAGCAGCCTACAGGTTAGCGGGAGCCACGAGCAGTACTTC. Translated: CASSLQVSGSHEQYF.

About this clone: Other DNA sequences in this sample translate to the same CDR3. The rearrangement joins TRBV19 to TRBJ1-2; 12 nucleotides line up with TRBD1. Germline V gene sequence: CDR1 LNHDA, CDR2 SQIVND (reference sequence). The V and J ends lost 3 bases and 4 bases, in that order; junction bases with no gene match: 3. The CDR3 spans 15 residues. The CDR3 is CASSIGTGGSYGYTF. The CDR3 bases are TGTGCCAGTAGTATCGGGACAGGGGGCAGCTATGGCTACACCTTC.

This clone was observed a handful of times. The gene calls are TRBV4-1 and TRBJ2-1; the D gene is possibly TRBD2 (5 bases). Germline lookup yields CDR1 MGHRA and CDR2 YSYEKL. This CDR3 spans 17 amino acids. The ends were cut back, 1 base at V and 4 bases at J, with 17 bases in the middle. CDR3 region: CASSQVGGPGNYNEQFF. The DNA for the CDR3 is TGCGCCAGCAGCCAAGTGGGCGGGCCGGGAAATTACAATGAGCAGTTCTTC.

The chain uses TRBV21-1 and TRBJ2-2; the D segment call TRBD1 is taken from the table without a DNA check. TRBV21-1 corresponds to a pseudogene. This CDR3 is 16 amino acids long. The CDR3 spells CASSKGGQVRTGELFF. As DNA, the CDR3 is TGTGCCAGCAGCAAGGGGGGACAGGTTCGCACCGGGGAGCTGTTTTTT.

CDR3 residues: CASSPQQAGDYEQYF. The CDR3 DNA reads as TGCGCCAGCAGCCCCCAGCAAGCGGGAGACTACGAGCAGTACTTC. The chain combines TRBV5-1 with TRBJ2-7, with 8 bases lining up with TRBD2. V was clipped by 4 bases and J by 3 bases; unmatched bases: 9. Germline CDR1 reads SGHRS; CDR2 reads YFSETQ. The CDR3 sequence is 15 residues long. The complete variable domain, with remaining parts taken from reference TRBV5-1 and TRBJ2-7, reads KAGVTQTPRYLIKTRGQQVTLSCSPISGHRSVSWYQQTPGQGLQFLFEYFSETQRNKGNFPGRFSGRQFSNSRSEMNVSTLELGDSALYLCASSPQQAGDYEQYFGPGTRLTVT.

The chain is built from TRBV28 and TRBJ1-3; a possible D gene is TRBD1 (5 bases). V gave up 6 bases and J gave up 1 base, with 13 bases separating them. There are 15 residues in the CDR3. CDR1 and CDR2 from the germline V gene are MDHEN and SYDVKM. The CDR3 loop reads CASRVRRGSGNTIYF. The CDR3 DNA reads TGTGCCAGCAGGGTGAGGAGGGGTTCTGGAAACACCATATATTTT.

Here the CDR3 DNA reads TGTGCCAGCAGGGGACAGGGGGGGGCGGCTTTCTTT. This sequence encodes CASRGQGGAAFF. V is TRBV25-1 and J is TRBJ1-1, with 11 bases matching TRBD1. The V and J ends lost 6 bases and 11 bases, in that order; junction bases with no gene match: 5. The CDR3 loop spans 12 amino acids. The germline V gene encodes CDR1 MGHDK and CDR2 SYGVNS.

Here the CDR3 DNA reads TGTGCCAGCAGCGTAGGGGGACTAGCGGGATCAGAGACCCAGTACTTC. It specifies CASSVGGLAGSETQYF. This chain connects TRBV9 to TRBJ2-5, with 13 bases aligning to TRBD2. With 0 bases clipped from V and 4 bases from J, the junction kept 3 bases outside the gene matches. Germline CDR1 reads SGDLS; CDR2 reads YYNGEE. The CDR3 totals 16 residues.

This chain uses TRBV18 with TRBJ2-7; 13 positions agree with TRBD2. Germline CDR1 reads KGHSH; CDR2 reads LQKENI. CDR3 length: 17 amino acids. Losses at the gene ends were 2 bases for V and 4 bases for J; bases not matched to a gene: 8. CDR3 amino acids: CASSPGTSGTFGYEQYF. The CDR3 coding sequence is TGTGCCAGCTCACCAGGGACTAGCGGGACTTTTGGGTACGAGCAGTACTTC.

The chain joins TRBV28 to TRBJ1-1, with D perhaps TRBD1 (5 bases). V lost 2 bases and J 4 bases, leaving 11 bases between the germline ends. CDR1 and CDR2 (germline): MDHEN, SYDVKM. There are 14 residues in the CDR3. The CDR3 nucleotides read TGTGCCAGCAGTTTAGGCAGGGTGAGCACTGAAGCTTTCTTT. It specifies CASSLGRVSTEAFF.

The V and J genes are TRBV5-1 and TRBJ2-7, with 11 bases that match TRBD2. Germline V gene lookup returns CDR1 SGHRS and CDR2 YFSETQ. The CDR3 runs 16 residues. V dropped 0 bases and J dropped 0; count of bases not matched to a gene: 2. CDR3 loop: CASSLAGLAGSYEQYF. CDR3 sequence (DNA): TGCGCCAGCAGCTTGGCCGGACTAGCGGGCTCCTACGAGCAGTACTTC.

The genes are TRBV15 and TRBJ2-3; TRBD2 agrees at 7 bases. The junction had 2 bases not matched to a gene; V was cut back by 2 bases and J by 3 bases. Germline values: CDR1 LNHNV, CDR2 YYDKDF (reference sequence). The CDR3 loop spans 14 amino acids. CDR3 DNA: TGTGCCACCAGCAGACTAGCGGAAACAGATACGCAGTATTTT. Translated, it gives CATSRLAETDTQYF.

The gene calls are TRBV28 and TRBJ2-5; 14 nucleotides agree with TRBD2. Germline V gene data show CDR1 as MDHEN and CDR2 as SYDVKM. There are 15 residues in the CDR3. V shed 4 bases, J shed 6 bases, and the junction held 4 bases outside the gene matches. In nucleotides, the CDR3 is TGTGCCAGCAGTTGGGGACTAGCGGGGGTTAAGACCCAGTACTTC. Translating gives CASSWGLAGVKTQYF.